The 24 T cell receptor beta chains below were found in one sample sequenced in a study of blood T cells in healthy people across ages. Together with a sample-barcoded 5' primer, a J-beta primer mix was included in a second PCR lasting about 7 to 11 cycles. One entry per CDR3 protein, called by TCRdb with MiXCR from the 5' RACE reads. Of just under 900,000 distinct CDR3 sequences detected, 25% to 30% appear once; the ten largest clones hold around 15%. Sample: blood. Receptor source: an elderly woman in good health.

V usage is TRBV9 and J usage is TRBJ2-7, with 11 bases matching TRBD1. Trimming cost V 4 bases and J 5 bases; bases outside gene matches: 11. Germline lookup yields CDR1 SGDLS and CDR2 YYNGEE. This CDR3 region has 16 residues. Written as DNA, the CDR3 is TGTGCCAGCAGCCTATCGCCCGGACAGGGGGCTAACGAGCAGTACTTC. As protein: CASSLSPGQGANEQYF.

This clonotype was recorded at least ten times. The chain has TRBV4-3 and TRBJ2-7; possibly TRBD1 or TRBD2 for D (5 bases each). The ends were cut back, 4 bases at V and 0 bases at J, with 22 bases in the middle. This CDR3 region has 18 residues. From germline, CDR1 is LGHNA and CDR2 YSLEER. DNA for the CDR3: TGCGCCAGCAGCCGACCGGGACGGAAACCATTTAGCTCCTACGAGCAGTACTTC. Its translation is CASSRPGRKPFSSYEQYF.

The chain carries TRBV7-2 and TRBJ2-5; D is possibly TRBD1 or TRBD2 (6 bases each). The CDR3 extends over 15 amino acids. V lost 5 bases to trimming and J lost 2 bases, with 15 bases between them. Germline-derived CDR1 and CDR2 are SGHTA and FQGNSA. This CDR3 is CASSRGTRGQETQYF. CDR3 coding DNA: TGTGCCAGCAGCCGGGGGACACGTGGACAAGAGACCCAGTACTTC.

This clonotype was counted between two and nine times. The gene calls are TRBV5-5 and TRBJ1-2; perhaps TRBD1 as D (6 bases). Per germline, CDR1 SGHKS and CDR2 YYEKEE (reference sequence). The CDR3 has 14 residues. The V and J ends lost 3 bases and 7 bases respectively, with 16 bases between them. Here the CDR3 DNA reads TGTGCCAGCAGCTCGCTGGGGGGCGGAGGTGGCTACACCTTC. It encodes CASSSLGGGGGYTF.

This clonotype occurred once. The CDR3 DNA reads TGCAGTGCTAGAGATTGGGGGCCACCCAAAAACATTCAGTACTTC. Translation gives CSARDWGPPKNIQYF. The V call is TRBV20-1, the J call TRBJ2-4; possible D gene TRBD1, 6 bases. The CDR3 loop spans 15 amino acids. From germline, CDR1 is DFQATT and CDR2 SNEGSKA (reference sequence). The V and J ends lost 0 bases and 2 bases respectively, with 11 bases between them.

There are a few counts of this clonotype. The rearrangement joins TRBV4-3 to TRBJ1-4; maybe TRBD1 (6 bases). The length of the CDR3 is 16 residues. Germline V lookup: CDR1 LGHNA, CDR2 YSLEER. Trimming stripped 2 bases from V and 5 bases from J, with 15 bases between. The CDR3 region has the DNA TGCGCCAGCAGCCAACGAGCTAGGACAGAGAATGAAAAACTGTTTTTT. Protein sequence: CASSQRARTENEKLFF.

This chain connects TRBV10-1 to TRBJ1-2; D not resolved. Trimming shortened V by 5 bases and J by 8 bases, and 6 bases separated the two germline ends. CDR1 is WNHNN, CDR2 SYGVQD, per germline (reference sequence). This CDR3 contains 10 residues. The chain's CDR3 is CASSWEGYTF. For the CDR3, the DNA is TGCGCCAGCAGTTGGGAAGGCTACACCTTC.

The chain carries TRBV20-1 and TRBJ2-7; 7 bases line up with TRBD1. CDR1 is DFQATT and CDR2 is SNEGSKA in the germline V gene (reference sequence). Germline trimming cut 4 bases from V and 1 base from J; bases unmatched to any gene: 7. This CDR3 has 14 amino acids. The CDR3 nucleotides read TGCAGTGCTATAGACAGGGAAAGGTCCTACGAGCAGTACTTC. Amino acids: CSAIDRERSYEQYF.

There are many counts of this clonotype. The rearrangement links TRBV6-2 or TRBV6-3 to TRBJ2-1, with D unclear. The V end was cut by 2 bases, the J end by 0 bases, with 11 bases between. The CDR3 runs 16 residues. The germline V gene has CDR1 MNHEY and CDR2 SVGEGT. Written as DNA, the CDR3 is TGTGCCAGCAGTTACAACATCCCTAGCTCCTACAATGAGCAGTTCTTC. It codes for CASSYNIPSSYNEQFF.

This chain uses TRBV20-1 with TRBJ2-5; D remains ambiguous. Germline V CDR1 and CDR2: DFQATT, SNEGSKA (reference sequence). V was cut by 6 bases and J by 11 bases, with 22 bases left in between. The CDR3 loop spans 13 amino acids. CDR3 coding DNA: TGCAGTGCGCCGCCTCGGAGCTACAATGAGCAGTACTTC. Protein sequence: CSAPPRSYNEQYF.

As for this clonotype: A much larger clone lies a single base off, so this may be a read error. This chain uses TRBV12-3 or TRBV12-4 with TRBJ1-6; D is ambiguous. The CDR3 is made up of 15 amino acids. CDR3 in DNA: TGTGCCAGCAGTTTTGAAGCGATAGGCGGGTCACCCCCCCACTTT. Translated: CASSFEAIGGSPPHF.

The V gene is TRBV20-1, the J gene TRBJ1-1; D is ambiguous. Germline assignment: CDR1 DFQATT and CDR2 SNEGSKA (reference sequence). This CDR3 comprises 13 residues. With 3 bases removed from V and 1 base from J, the gap between germline ends came to 9 bases. The CDR3 sequence is CSASVTRNTEAFF. The CDR3 DNA reads as TGCAGTGCTAGCGTGACAAGGAACACTGAAGCTTTCTTT.

Of note for this clonotype: Possible read error: a much larger clone is one base away. The chain employs TRBV25-1 and TRBJ1-2, with 8 bases that match TRBD1. The CDR3 runs to 19 residues. With V trimmed by 5 bases and J by 0 bases, 17 bases remained unmatched. CDR1 is MGHDK, CDR2 SYGVNS, per germline. CDR3 loop: CASSSRGAGQALPNYGYTF. CDR3 nucleotide sequence: TGTGCCAGCAGTAGTCGTGGCGCGGGACAGGCATTACCTAACTATGGCTACACCTTC.

This clonotype appeared many times. The rearrangement joins TRBV5-1 to TRBJ2-5; TRBD2 matches at 14 bases. The V and J ends lost 4 bases and 3 bases, in that order; junction bases with no gene match: 8. This CDR3 comprises 17 residues. CDR1 and CDR2 from the germline V gene are SGHRS and YFSETQ. Here the CDR3 reads CASSEGLAGGEEETQYF. CDR3 bases: TGCGCCAGCAGCGAAGGACTAGCGGGGGGAGAGGAAGAGACCCAGTACTTC.

Only a few counts were recorded for this clonotype. Possible read error: a much larger clone is one base away. The chain combines TRBV5-1 with TRBJ2-5; maybe TRBD2 (5 bases). The germline CDR1 and CDR2 sequences are SGHRS and YFSETQ. The CDR3 loop spans 13 amino acids. The germline V and J ends were trimmed by 0 bases and 11 bases, with 14 bases remaining between them. For the CDR3, the DNA is TGCGCCAGCAGCTTGGACTTAGCGAGTGAGCAGTACTTC. It translates to CASSLDLASEQYF.

There are many counts of this clonotype. This sequence joins TRBV5-5 and TRBJ1-1; D gene ambiguous. The CDR3 is 13 amino acids. Germline CDR1 SGHKS, CDR2 YYEKEE (reference sequence). V shed 10 bases and J shed 3 bases, with 16 bases lying between them. The CDR3 here is CADRLGRDTEAFF. The DNA of the CDR3 is TGTGCCGATCGATTGGGGAGGGACACTGAAGCTTTCTTT. Using reference TRBV5-5 and TRBJ1-1 for the parts outside the CDR3, the full variable domain is DAGVTQSPTHLIKTRGQQVTLRCSPISGHKSVSWYQQVLGQGPQFIFQYYEKEERGRGNFPDRFSARQFPNYSSELNVNALLLGDSALYLCADRLGRDTEAFFGQGTRLTVV.

This rearrangement joins TRBV12-3 or TRBV12-4 to TRBJ1-5, with D unclear. The CDR3 spans 15 residues. Trimming stripped 3 bases from V and 7 bases from J, with 16 bases between. The CDR3 region has the DNA TGTGCCAGCAGTTTCGGGCTCCAGACTCACCAGCCCCAGCATTTT. It yields the protein CASSFGLQTHQPQHF.

A few counts support this clonotype. V is TRBV12-3 or TRBV12-4 and J is TRBJ2-2; D remains ambiguous. Trimming pared 6 bases from V and 6 bases from J, leaving 11 bases between. The length of the CDR3 is 13 residues. The CDR3 loop is CASSSGWSGELFF. As DNA, the CDR3 is TGTGCCAGCAGCTCCGGATGGTCCGGGGAGCTGTTTTTT.

This clonotype was counted between two and nine times. CDR3 DNA sequence: TGTGCCTGGAAAGCGACAGGGGGCAAAAACATTCAGTACTTC. Encoded protein: CAWKATGGKNIQYF. The V and J genes are TRBV30 and TRBJ2-4, with 9 bases aligning to TRBD1. Germline trimming cut 4 bases from V and 3 bases from J; bases unmatched to any gene: 4. Germline CDR1 reads GTSNPN; CDR2 reads SVGIG (reference sequence). CDR3 length: 14 amino acids.

This clonotype was counted between two and nine times. Possible read error: a much larger clone is one base away. The chain couples TRBV12-3 or TRBV12-4 to TRBJ2-5, with D perhaps matching TRBD2 (5 bases). The J call may be mistaken, given a closer DNA end match to TRBJ2-7. The CDR3 extends over 12 amino acids. DNA for the CDR3: TGTGCCAGCAGACGGACTGGCTCCGAGCAGTACTTC. Its translation is CASRRTGSEQYF.

In this sample, this clonotype turned up many times. V usage is TRBV15 and J usage is TRBJ2-1; D might be TRBD2 (5 bases). V dropped 0 bases and J dropped 12 bases, with 12 bases sitting between them. From germline, CDR1 is LNHNV and CDR2 YYDKDF (reference sequence). This CDR3 has 13 amino acids. CDR3 coding DNA: TGTGCCACCAGCAGAGAGTCAGCCCGGGGGCAGTTCTTC. This translates into CATSRESARGQFF.

As for this clonotype: A read error is possible here, since a much larger clone lies one base away. V is TRBV28 and J is TRBJ2-3; tentatively, D is TRBD1 (5 bases). The germline gives CDR1 MDHEN, CDR2 SYDVKM. Trimming shortened V by 1 base and J by 5 bases, and 10 bases separated the two germline ends. The CDR3 totals 14 residues. CDR3 in DNA: TGTGCCAGCAGTTTATTCAGGCAGGGAGATACGCAGTATTTT. Its translation is CASSLFRQGDTQYF.

Only a few counts were recorded for this clonotype. The rearrangement uses TRBV3-1 and TRBJ1-6; D may be TRBD1 (6 bases). The germline gives CDR1 LGHDT, CDR2 YNNKEL (reference sequence). V was cut by 0 bases and J by 7 bases, with 10 bases left in between. The CDR3 extends over 15 amino acids. The CDR3 coding sequence is TGTGCCAGCAGCCAAGAGGTCGGGACAAATTCACCCCTCCACTTT. Its translation is CASSQEVGTNSPLHF.

The chain has TRBV21-1 and TRBJ2-5. TRBV21-1 is annotated as a pseudogene. This CDR3 is built from 14 residues. As DNA, the CDR3 is TGTGCCAGCAGCAAAGTGGCCGCACAAGAGACCCAGTACTTC. It is translated as CASSKVAAQETQYF.